This T cell receptor (beta chain) is drawn from a study of T cells in Graves' hyperthyroidism and ophthalmopathy. Whole-study results and caveats: Most thyroid clonotypes with frequency above 0.001 were detected in blood.

Clinical symptoms, serum thyroxine, TRAb, thyroid ultrasound and orbital computed tomography established diagnosis. Remarks on this clonotype: Its antigen is unknown.

Researchers amplified the TCR beta CDR3 regions from RNA transcripts. In the first-round RT-PCR of the TCR CDR3, the HTBI primer set was used. TCRdb redid the calling of the multiplex PCR reads with MiXCR, one entry per CDR3 protein. The sample includes 600,000 to 700,000 distinct CDR3 sequences, just under 45% of them seen just once. The CDR3 runs to 13 residues. Germline-derived CDR1 and CDR2 are SGHVS and FNYEAQ. Trimming cost V 5 bases and J 5 bases, with 13 bases left between them. The specimen sequenced was peripheral blood or thyroid tissue (not recorded which). The V call is TRBV7-6, the J call TRBJ2-7; D is perhaps TRBD2 (5 bases). This TCR came from an adult man with Graves' disease, either hyperthyroidism or ophthalmopathy (not recorded which). CDR3 DNA: TGTGCCAGCAGCCCCGTTGACGGGGACGAGCAGTACTTC. Residues: CASSPVDGDEQYF.